One and the same sample provided the 19 T cell receptor beta chains below, sequenced in a study of control samples from healthy donors and cancer patients. Profiled with immunoSEQ multiplex PCR; TCRdb holds only in-frame clones, not every one. The sample has 95,000 to 130,000 clones, over 75% seen once. Sequenced: PBMCs. These receptors originate from a woman aged 45 to 65 with colorectal cancer.

By share, this clone ranks as medium-sized. The chain joins TRBV7-2 to TRBJ1-4; D is unresolved. V was shortened by 1 base and J by 5 bases, with 14 bases between the two germline ends. The CDR3 has 16 amino acids. Germline values: CDR1 SGHTA, CDR2 FQGNSA. CDR3 residues: CASSLEGRRKNEKLFF. DNA for the CDR3: TGTGCCAGCAGCTTAGAAGGACGAAGAAAGAATGAAAAACTGTTTTTT.

The chain is built from TRBV6-2 or TRBV6-3 and TRBJ2-7, with D tentatively TRBD1 (6 bases). CDR1 is MNHEY and CDR2 is SVGEGT in the germline V gene. The CDR3 contains 16 residues. Trimming removed 0 bases from V and 3 bases from J, with 15 bases in between. Here the CDR3 DNA reads TGTGCCAGCAGTTACTCGGTGGGGGACATACACTACGAGCAGTACTTC. This codes for CASSYSVGDIHYEQYF.

CDR3 region: CASSYSDRVVDEQFF. For the CDR3, the DNA is TGTGCCAGCAGTTACTCGGACAGGGTGGTCGATGAGCAGTTCTTC. V is TRBV6-2 or TRBV6-3 and J is TRBJ2-1, with TRBD1 matching 8 bases. V lost 0 bases to trimming and J lost 8 bases; unmatched junction nucleotides: 6. Germline lookup yields CDR1 MNHEY and CDR2 SVGEGT. The CDR3 has 15 residues.

The CDR3 here is CASSTSRGVKNQPQHF. In DNA, the CDR3 is TGTGCCAGTAGTACCTCCCGGGGGGTTAAAAATCAGCCCCAGCATTTT. This chain links TRBV19 with TRBJ1-5, with a weak D call TRBD1 (5 bases). The length of the CDR3 is 16 residues. V was clipped by 4 bases and J by 4 bases, with 17 bases between them. Germline loops: CDR1 LNHDA, CDR2 SQIVND (reference sequence).

This chain links TRBV10-3 with TRBJ2-7; 8 bases fit TRBD1. Germline loops: CDR1 ENHRY, CDR2 SYGVKD. V was pared by 7 bases and J by 5 bases, with 7 bases of the junction left unmatched. The CDR3 consists of 13 residues. The CDR3 DNA reads as TGTGCCATCACCTCGGACAGGGACCACGAGCAGTACTTC. Protein product: CAITSDRDHEQYF.

The chain uses TRBV18 and TRBJ2-6; D ambiguous. This CDR3 has 18 amino acids. Germline V gene sequence: CDR1 KGHSH, CDR2 LQKENI. Trimming cost V 6 bases and J 0 bases, with 18 bases left between them. This CDR3 reads CASSRLATASSGANVLTF. DNA of the CDR3: TGTGCCAGCTCTCGATTAGCTACTGCCAGCTCTGGGGCCAACGTCCTGACTTTC.

The V call is TRBV18, the J call TRBJ2-1, with D possibly TRBD2 on 5 matching bases. V lost 5 bases to trimming and J lost 7 bases, with 12 bases between them. Germline V gives CDR1 KGHSH, CDR2 LQKENI. This CDR3 region has 13 residues. Written as DNA, the CDR3 is TGTGCCAGCTCAATTAACAGCGGTAATGAGCAGTTCTTC. Translating gives CASSINSGNEQFF.

V gene TRBV5-1 combines with J gene TRBJ1-1, with unresolved D. In germline, CDR1 is SGHRS, CDR2 YFSETQ. This CDR3 spans 13 amino acids. The V end lost 2 bases, the J end lost 2 bases, and 7 bases lay between the germline ends. Here the CDR3 DNA reads TGCGCCAGCAGCTTCCGGATAAACACTGAAGCTTTCTTT. Translating gives CASSFRINTEAFF.

V usage is TRBV9 and J usage is TRBJ1-3; 9 bases line up with TRBD1. This CDR3 is built from 16 residues. Germline-derived CDR1 and CDR2 are SGDLS and YYNGEE. Trimming removed 0 bases from V and 1 base from J; junction bases left unmatched: 2. Written as DNA, the CDR3 is TGTGCCAGCAGCGTAGGGACAGGGGAGTCTGGAAACACCATATATTTT. Protein product: CASSVGTGESGNTIYF.

V and J are TRBV7-6 and TRBJ2-1, with 9 bases aligning to TRBD2. The CDR3 is 15 residues long. Unmatched junction bases numbered 8, after V lost 5 bases and J lost 6 bases. Germline assignment: CDR1 SGHVS and CDR2 FNYEAQ. CDR3 in amino acids: CASSLQRGAINEQFF. CDR3 coding DNA: TGTGCCAGCAGCCTCCAGCGGGGGGCCATCAATGAGCAGTTCTTC.

This sequence joins TRBV6-6 and TRBJ1-2; 7 bases map to TRBD1. CDR1 is MNHNY and CDR2 is SVGAGI in the germline V gene (reference sequence). V shed 8 bases, J shed 4 bases, and the junction held 4 bases outside the gene matches. The CDR3 extends over 12 amino acids. CDR3 sequence (DNA): TGTGCCAGCGCCCGGGACAGCTATGGCTACACCTTC. Translation gives CASARDSYGYTF.

The rearrangement joins TRBV30 to TRBJ1-2; perhaps TRBD1 as D (5 bases). The CDR3 runs to 12 residues. Germline CDR1 is GTSNPN and CDR2 is SVGIG (reference sequence). Between the trimmed V and J ends, which lost 3 bases and 7 bases, there was a span of 12 bases. CDR3 in amino acids: CAWRIRGSGYTF. The CDR3 DNA is TGTGCCTGGAGAATCCGGGGGTCTGGCTACACCTTC.

The V call is TRBV6-1, the J call TRBJ2-3; 15 bases map to TRBD2. Germline V CDR1 and CDR2: MNHNS, SASEGT. CDR3 length: 19 amino acids. V lost 4 bases and J lost 4; bases outside the gene matches: 12. The DNA for the CDR3 is TGTGCCAGCAGTGGGGGGTTTTGGACTAGCGGGAGGGTCCCAGATACGCAGTATTTT. This codes for CASSGGFWTSGRVPDTQYF.

The sample holds one count of this clone. The rearrangement links TRBV16 to TRBJ2-1; 10 nucleotides align to TRBD1. V lost 4 bases and J lost 7; bases outside the gene matches: 1. Germline V gene sequence: CDR1 KGHSY, CDR2 FQNENV. This CDR3 has 13 residues. CDR3 region: CASSRDRGNEQFF. The CDR3 DNA sequence: TGTGCCAGCAGCCGGGACAGGGGAAATGAGCAGTTCTTC.

This clone has a handful of counts. The chain combines TRBV11-2 with TRBJ2-5, with 7 bases that match TRBD1. Germline V gene sequence: CDR1 SGHAT, CDR2 FQNNGV. This CDR3 region has 13 residues. Trimming at V came to 2 bases and at J to 5 bases, leaving 2 bases not matched to a gene. The CDR3 loop is CASSLSGGETQYF. The CDR3 nucleotides read TGTGCCAGCAGCTTATCAGGGGGTGAGACCCAGTACTTC.

V and J are TRBV20-1 and TRBJ1-2; D ambiguous. This CDR3 has 11 amino acids. CDR1 DFQATT and CDR2 SNEGSKA come from the germline V gene (reference sequence). V was shortened by 3 bases and J by 8 bases, with 10 bases between the two germline ends. For the CDR3, the DNA is TGCAGTGCTAGTTCAGGTCTCGGCTACACCTTC. Its translation is CSASSGLGYTF.

This chain links TRBV2 with TRBJ2-7; 7 bases align to TRBD2. Germline V gives CDR1 SNHLY, CDR2 FYNNEI. Unmatched junction bases numbered 8, after V lost 6 bases and J lost 6 bases. The CDR3 contains 13 residues. CDR3 residues: CASSGSGDGEQYF. CDR3 nucleotides: TGTGCCAGCAGCGGGAGCGGGGATGGCGAGCAGTACTTC. The full variable domain, completed using reference TRBV2 and TRBJ2-7, is EPEVTQTPSHQVTQMGQEVILRCVPISNHLYFYWYRQILGQKVEFLVSFYNNEISEKSEIFDDQFSVERPDGSNFTLKIRSTKLEDSAMYFCASSGSGDGEQYFGPGTRLTVT.

This chain connects TRBV6-4 to TRBJ1-2; D possibly corresponds to TRBD1 (6 bases). The CDR3 runs 14 residues. Trimming took off 5 bases at V and 4 bases at J, with 14 bases between the two ends. Germline lookup yields CDR1 MRHNA and CDR2 SNTAGT. The DNA for the CDR3 is TGTGCCAGCAGTCCCGCGGGGGGGGCCTATGGCTACACCTTC. Translation: CASSPAGGAYGYTF.

The chain employs TRBV5-1 and TRBJ1-2; 7 bases are shared with TRBD1. Germline CDR1 is SGHRS and CDR2 is YFSETQ. The CDR3 spans 15 residues. Trimming cost V 4 bases and J 8 bases; bases outside gene matches: 14. CDR3 in DNA: TGCGCCAGCAGCAGCAGGGGGGCGCGGTCACGAGGCTACACCTTC. Its translation is CASSSRGARSRGYTF.